This T cell receptor (beta chain) was documented in a study of tumor and adjacent non-tumor tissue in lung cancer. To note about this clonotype: Its antigen remains unidentified.

Overall study results and limits: TCR diversity was significantly greater in tumor than normal lung tissue.

This sample's RNA came from whole unsorted tissue. This non-tumor lung sample came from over 3 cm beyond the tumor edge. Three rounds of nested PCR, following a modified ARM-PCR protocol, produced the TCRbeta library. Each CDR3 protein gets one entry after TCRdb re-called the multiplex PCR reads with MiXCR. This table holds 85,000 or so distinct CDR3 sequences, 76% found once. This TCR was sampled from a woman in her forties or fifties with non-small cell lung cancer. Sequenced sample: distant non-tumor lung tissue.

CDR3 protein: CSVEVVLNEGFF. CDR3 DNA: TGCAGCGTTGAGGTAGTCTTAAATGAGGGGTTCTTC. J is TRBJ2-1 and V is TRBV29-1, with D perhaps TRBD2 (5 bases). Per the germline V gene, CDR1 is SQVTM and CDR2 is ANQGSEA. The ends were cut back, 3 bases at V and 15 bases at J, with 18 bases in the middle. The CDR3 runs 12 residues.